The T cell receptor (beta chain) under discussion was sequenced for a study of siplizumab effects on memory and regulatory T cells. Findings and limits, study-wide: The alloresponse seemed to draw substantially on naive T cells, which appeared more diverse than memory cells. Alloreactive sequences tracing back to unstimulated CD4+ memory cells were significantly reduced by siplizumab. Assignment of a naive or memory phenotype failed for roughly 75-97% of the proliferating CD4+ or CD8+ clones.

This clone was observed a single time. The antigen remains unidentified. The assay covered roughly 97,000 TCR templates per sample. Sequencing used immunoSEQ multiplex PCR; TCRdb keeps in-frame clones, though not all of them. In the table there are about 100,000 clones, approximately 94% of which are singletons. Trimming took 0 bases from V and 2 from J, leaving 8 bases between them. From germline, CDR1 is MNHEY and CDR2 SVGAGI. This CDR3 contains 15 residues. This TCR was sampled from a human donor in good health. The chain carries TRBV6-5 and TRBJ1-5; D remains ambiguous. What was sequenced was non-Treg CD4+ T cells sorted from blood. The chain's CDR3 is CASSYSTRGNQPQHF. DNA of the CDR3: TGTGCCAGCAGTTACTCTACTAGGGGCAATCAGCCCCAGCATTTT.